This T cell receptor beta chain was retrieved from a study of response to subunit inactivated influenza vaccine. Via MiXCR, TCRdb re-called the RT-PCR reads, giving one row per CDR3 protein. Of approximately 530,000 distinct CDR3 sequences detected, approximately 7.3% appear once; the ten largest clones hold approximately 14%. Study results and caveats: Authors proposed each seasonal influenza vaccination draws in few new T cells.

The length of the CDR3 is 18 residues. Germline V gene data show CDR1 as LGHNA and CDR2 as YSLEER. The germline V and J ends were trimmed by 4 bases and 3 bases, with 23 bases remaining between them. A remark on this clonotype: Its specificity is unknown.

V gene TRBV4-3 combines with J gene TRBJ2-3; D is perhaps TRBD1 (9 bases). The source is a man in his fifties or sixties who received an inactivated influenza vaccine. The sample was PBMCs from blood, taken less than 25 months after vaccination. The CDR3 protein is CASSRSGTGSGRTDTQYF. DNA of the CDR3: TGCGCCAGCAGCCGGTCCGGGACAGGGAGCGGGAGAACAGATACGCAGTATTTT.